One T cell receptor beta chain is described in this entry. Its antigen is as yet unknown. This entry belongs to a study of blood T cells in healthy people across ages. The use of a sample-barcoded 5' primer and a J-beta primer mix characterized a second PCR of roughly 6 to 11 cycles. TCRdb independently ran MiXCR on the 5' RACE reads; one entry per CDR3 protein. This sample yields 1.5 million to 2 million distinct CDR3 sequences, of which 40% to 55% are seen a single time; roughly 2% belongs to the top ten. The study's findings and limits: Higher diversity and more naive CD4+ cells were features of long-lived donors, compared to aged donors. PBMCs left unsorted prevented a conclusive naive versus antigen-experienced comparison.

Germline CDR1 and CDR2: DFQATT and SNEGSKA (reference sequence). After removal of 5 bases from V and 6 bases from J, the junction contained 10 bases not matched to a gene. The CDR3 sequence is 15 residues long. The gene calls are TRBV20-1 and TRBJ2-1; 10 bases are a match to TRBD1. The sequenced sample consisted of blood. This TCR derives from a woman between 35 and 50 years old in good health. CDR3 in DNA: TGCAGTGCTTCGCTCCGGGACAGGGGTGGCAATGAGCAGTTCTTC. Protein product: CSASLRDRGGNEQFF.